The TCR beta chain under discussion was sequenced for a study of blood T cell repertoires in COVID-19. The table came from immunoSEQ multiplex PCR; TCRdb's copy has only in-frame clones and leaves some out. The table shows over 150,000 clones, with roughly 87% occurring only once. Germline V gene data show CDR1 as SGHAT and CDR2 as FQDESV (reference sequence). With 3 bases clipped from V and 1 base from J, the junction kept 6 bases outside the gene matches. The CDR3 has 16 residues. Residents of 24 US areas, aged roughly 18 to 89 years, made up the participants. Participants were placed into cohorts based on the clinical history they reported. Cohort 3 donors counted as recovered after two negative PCRs, clearance, or resolved symptoms.

This clonotype originated in a woman aged 50 to 60 who had recovered from COVID-19. The genes are TRBV11-1 and TRBJ2-3; 8 bases are a match to TRBD2. Sequences were obtained from PBMCs or T cells enriched from blood (not recorded which). CDR3 sequence (DNA): TGTGCCAGCAGCTTTACTAGCGGAGGGGGCACAGATACGCAGTATTTT. Translated, it gives CASSFTSGGGTDTQYF.